These 6 T cell receptor delta chains share one sample of origin, sequenced in a study of Vδ1+ human thymocytes. General observations from the study: In the thymus, TRG and TRD repertoires looked highly polyclonal with Gaussian CDR3 lengths.

Extracted RNA was reverse transcribed into cDNA. Pooled V-gene forward primers with one constant-region reverse primer generated the CDR3 amplicons by multiplex PCR. TCRdb reapplied CATT to the multiplex PCR reads. Altogether around 56,000 delta-chain clones are present, roughly 15% being singletons, with the ten largest covering approximately 0.4%. Their target antigens are unknown. Sequencing used Vdelta1+ gamma-delta thymocytes from the thymus. Subset given: FACS-sorted CD3+ TCRalphabeta- TCRVdelta1+ TCRVdelta2- thymocytes. The receptors stem from a girl under three years old who had congenital heart surgery.

In this sample, this clone turned up a few times. J is TRDJ1 and V is TRDV1; TRDD3 aligns across 13 bases. J lost 0 bases, V lost 0 bases, and 31 bases had no gene match. Germline CDR1 reads TSWWSYY; CDR2 reads QGS. The CDR3 spans 27 residues. CDR3 sequence: CALGELSRPTLLVLGDTIMGYTDKLIF. DNA of the CDR3: TGTGCTCTTGGGGAACTCTCGCGTCCTACCCTCCTAGTACTGGGGGATACGATCATGGGGTACACCGATAAACTCATCTTT.

This clone was detected a few times. This chain uses TRDV1 with TRDJ1, with D perhaps matching TRDD3 (6 bases). The CDR3 is 19 amino acids. V lost 0 bases, J lost 0 bases, and 20 bases lay in between. Germline loops: CDR1 TSWWSYY, CDR2 QGS. DNA of the CDR3: TGTGCTCTTGGGGAACTAACTAATCTGGGGATTCTGTACACCGATAAACTCATCTTT. Amino acids: CALGELTNLGILYTDKLIF.

The sample holds a few counts of this clone. This chain links TRDV1 with TRDJ1; TRDD3 matches 7 bases. The CDR3 is made up of 17 amino acids. The germline CDR1 and CDR2 sequences are TSWWSYY and QGS. Trimming removed 0 bases from V and 2 bases from J; junction bases left unmatched: 9. The CDR3 region is CALGELARLGITDKLIF. As DNA, the CDR3 is TGTGCTCTTGGGGAACTGGCGAGACTGGGGATTACCGATAAACTCATCTTT.

This chain connects TRDV1 to TRDJ1; 9 bases agree with TRDD3. The V gene end was trimmed by 4 bases and the J gene end by 0 bases; junction bases not matched to a gene: 12. The CDR3 has 18 amino acids. The germline V gene has CDR1 TSWWSYY and CDR2 QGS. CDR3 sequence: CALGAGNWGTPYTDKLIF. Written as DNA, the CDR3 is TGTGCTCTTGGGGCGGGGAACTGGGGGACCCCATACACCGATAAACTCATCTTT.

The chain is built from TRDV1 and TRDJ1, with 9 positions matching TRDD2. The V and J ends lost 2 bases and 1 base, in that order; junction bases with no gene match: 20. The CDR3 is made up of 21 amino acids. Germline CDR1 reads TSWWSYY; CDR2 reads QGS. Here the CDR3 reads CALGEFRPSYDLLGFTDKLIF. DNA for the CDR3: TGTGCTCTTGGGGAATTCCGGCCTTCCTACGATTTACTGGGGTTCACCGATAAACTCATCTTT.

The chain combines TRDV1 with TRDJ1; TRDD3 matches at 8 bases. The ends lost 0 bases at V and 4 bases at J; junction bases unmatched: 28. Germline V gene sequence: CDR1 TSWWSYY, CDR2 QGS. The CDR3 runs to 23 residues. CDR3 nucleotides: TGTGCTCTTGGGGAACTAGGCGCCCTCAGGTGGAATCCTGTACTGGGGGCCTACGATAAACTCATCTTT. Translating it yields CALGELGALRWNPVLGAYDKLIF.